Given below is one T cell receptor (beta chain) in context. Its specificity is not known. This specimen comes from a study of identical twins. Study-level findings and limits: In cord blood, abundant beta clonotypes had fewer insertions; memory showed no trend.

Template switching introduced a universal primer site, and the cDNA bore unique molecular identifiers. Each CDR3 protein gets one entry after TCRdb re-called the 5' RACE reads with MiXCR. The sample has roughly 1.6 million distinct CDR3 sequences; more than 30% are singletons. V shed 3 bases and J 3 bases; nucleotides not matched to a gene: 19. Germline V gene sequence: CDR1 MDHEN, CDR2 SYDVKM. The CDR3 totals 19 residues. The clonotype comes from a newborn girl in good health. This sequence joins TRBV28 and TRBJ1-2, with 7 bases aligning to TRBD1. Specimen: cord blood. CDR3 in amino acids: CASSFVLWGTEPSHYGYTF. In DNA form, the CDR3 reads TGTGCCAGCAGTTTCGTATTGTGGGGGACAGAGCCAAGTCACTATGGCTACACCTTC.